This T cell receptor beta chain was captured in a study of T-cell reconstitution after alpha-beta-depleted transplantation in children. The germline CDR1 and CDR2 sequences are SGHTA and FQGNSA. The CDR3 is made up of 15 amino acids. On this clonotype: Given a much more abundant clone one base away, this may be a read error.

Preparing the TCRbeta library involved the use of unique molecular identifiers. TCRdb re-analysed the PCR reads in MiXCR, keeping a single row per CDR3 protein. This table has about 140,000 distinct CDR3 sequences, 8.8% appearing once. This material consisted of PBMCs, mostly from graft donor cells, taken 180 days after TCRalphabeta/CD19-depleted stem cell transplant. This chain uses TRBV7-2 with TRBJ1-4; perhaps TRBD1 as D (5 bases). This TCR came from a female patient aged 2-15 years who had a stem cell transplant for congenital amegakaryocytic thrombocytopenia, so the T cells may come from the graft donor. The CDR3 DNA is TGTGCCAGCAGCTTAGGAGTTGGAGGGGTTGAAAACCTGTTTTTT. Its protein product is CASSLGVGGVENLFF.